A selection of T cell receptor beta chains follows, all from one sample in a study of monozygotic twins with inflammatory bowel disease. TCRdb reprocessed the 5' RACE reads and reports one entry per CDR3 protein, with no DNA. Seen in this sample are some 450,000 distinct CDR3 sequences; the ten most common clones hold 2.4%. Material for sequencing was blood. The receptors derive from a human donor with ulcerative colitis or Crohn's disease, or a healthy co-twin of an affected twin (not recorded which). CDR3s include the opening cysteine and the closing phenylalanine or tryptophan.

TRBJ2-1 | TRBV7-2 | CASSLRTSDYNEQFF
TRBJ1-1 | TRBV20-1 | CSARDLQGGSTEAFF
TRBJ2-2 | TRBV18 | CASLGTLNTGELFF
TRBJ1-6 | TRBV4-3 | CASSQERGMGSPLHF
TRBJ2-7 | TRBV18 | CASSPEIGYEQYF
TRBJ2-1 | TRBV29-1 | CSVEMDNNEQFF
TRBJ2-3 | TRBV5-1 | CASSSQGTTDTQYF
TRBJ2-3 | TRBV12-5 | CASGLGTPGGDTQYF
TRBJ2-5 | TRBV29-1 | CSFRQYQETQYF
TRBJ2-2 | TRBV10-3 | CAISEFPTGTLNTGELFF
TRBJ2-2 | TRBV7-3 | CASSTGLPNTGELFF
TRBJ1-2 | TRBV29-1 | CSFWGIFGYTF
TRBJ2-3 | TRBV24-1 | CATSDFNADTQYF
TRBJ2-2 | TRBV7-2 | CASSSRGGLRGTGELFF
TRBJ2-7 | TRBV5-1 | CASSRIRGAPYEQYF
TRBJ1-3 | TRBV12-3/TRBV12-4 | CASSPGHNSGNTIYF
TRBJ1-1 | TRBV4-2 | CASSQRDRGRLPAFF
TRBJ2-7 | TRBV15 | CATRGARGEQYF
TRBJ1-6 | TRBV27 | CASSFRRFENSPLHF
TRBJ2-2 | TRBV7-2 | CASSPVAGTGELFF
TRBJ2-7 | TRBV5-4 | CASSIWDKAGAPEQYF
TRBJ2-7 | TRBV12-3/TRBV12-4 | CASSNSDIYEQYF
TRBJ2-1 | TRBV7-9 | CASSPPGSPQFF
TRBJ2-3 | TRBV5-1 | CASSDASGIAADTQYF
TRBJ2-2 | TRBV4-1 | CASSPWTSGTGELFF
TRBJ2-1 | TRBV7-9 | CASTLGASDYNEQFF
TRBJ1-2 | TRBV20-1 | CSARVLDRRGGYTF
TRBJ2-2 | TRBV3-1 | CASSPPAGGPIGELFF
TRBJ2-7 | TRBV27 | CASSSDHQRYEQYF
TRBJ2-1 | TRBV20-1 | CSAGSGRDYNEQFF
TRBJ2-5 | TRBV7-2 | CASSLANRVGETQYF
TRBJ2-7 | TRBV4-1 | CASSQAASGRSYEQYF
TRBJ2-1 | TRBV29-1 | CSVPGLAGGNNEQFF
TRBJ2-1 | TRBV6-6 | CASQGGSSYNEQFF
TRBJ1-4 | TRBV6-1 | CASFKKGERRLGGEKLFF
TRBJ2-3 | TRBV12-3/TRBV12-4 | CASGQGGGTDTQYF
TRBJ2-7 | TRBV5-1 | CASSLTAGTASYEQYF